These 15 T cell receptor beta chains came from one sample sequenced in a study of STAT5B mutations in CD4+ large granular lymphocyte leukemia. Generated by immunoSEQ multiplex PCR, the TCRdb table keeps only in-frame clones and is missing some. Of tens of thousands of clones detected, roughly 77% appear once; the ten largest clones hold 0.4% to 0.5%. The sample taken for sequencing was CD4+ T cells from blood buffy coats. The origin of the receptors is a human donor in good health.

This clone was counted a few times. CDR3 sequence (DNA): TGTGCCAGCATAGGGAGTCCCGGCCACGAGCAGTACTTC. Encoded protein: CASIGSPGHEQYF. The chain recombines TRBV6-1 with TRBJ2-7; D is perhaps TRBD2 (5 bases). CDR1 and CDR2 (germline): MNHNS, SASEGT. Trimming left V 7 bases short and J 5 bases short, with 15 bases between. The CDR3 loop spans 13 amino acids.

This rearrangement joins TRBV25-1 to TRBJ2-7, with D perhaps given as TRBD1 or TRBD2 (6 bases each). This CDR3 comprises 14 residues. Germline-derived CDR1 and CDR2 are MGHDK and SYGVNS. Deletions cut 3 bases from V and 7 bases from J, with 16 bases between. The CDR3 is CASSDPGARQEQYF. The CDR3 coding sequence is TGTGCCAGCAGTGATCCGGGGGCCCGGCAGGAGCAGTACTTC.

This chain links TRBV4-2 with TRBJ2-3, with 14 bases matching TRBD2. With 0 bases clipped from V and 1 base from J, the junction kept 3 bases outside the gene matches. The CDR3 runs to 18 residues. Germline-derived CDR1 and CDR2 are LGHNA and YNFKEQ. The CDR3 here is CASSQDVGLAGGTDTQYF. CDR3 DNA sequence: TGTGCCAGCAGCCAAGATGTGGGACTAGCGGGGGGCACAGATACGCAGTATTTT.

The chain is built from TRBV9 and TRBJ1-1; 8 bases are shared with TRBD1. The junction had 11 bases not matched to a gene; V was cut back by 1 base and J by 6 bases. CDR3 length: 16 residues. The germline V gene encodes CDR1 SGDLS and CDR2 YYNGEE. The CDR3 bases are TGTGCCAGCAGCGTAAGGACAGGGCCCCTCTGGTCTGAAGCTTTCTTT. It codes for CASSVRTGPLWSEAFF.

This clone was seen only once. The chain carries TRBV28 and TRBJ1-1; D not certain. The V end was cut by 7 bases, the J end by 5 bases, with 14 bases between. This CDR3 comprises 13 residues. Germline lookup yields CDR1 MDHEN and CDR2 SYDVKM. CDR3 bases: TGTGCCAGCAAGACTGGTGGTTTGACTGAAGCTTTCTTT. The encoded protein is CASKTGGLTEAFF.

V is TRBV2 and J is TRBJ1-4; D remains unclear. V dropped 6 bases and J dropped 7 bases, with 18 bases sitting between them. Germline V gene data show CDR1 as SNHLY and CDR2 as FYNNEI. This CDR3 comprises 15 residues. The CDR3 DNA sequence: TGTGCCAGCAGGGATTCGGACCAGGCAGGTGAAAAACTGTTTTTT. Its translation is CASRDSDQAGEKLFF.

The chain joins TRBV7-2 to TRBJ1-6; 7 bases match TRBD1. With V trimmed by 5 bases and J by 5 bases, 9 bases remained unmatched. The CDR3 extends over 16 amino acids. Germline V lookup: CDR1 SGHTA, CDR2 FQGNSA. CDR3 sequence: CASSPNPTGNNSPLHF. The DNA for the CDR3 is TGTGCCAGCAGCCCGAACCCGACAGGGAATAATTCACCCCTCCACTTT.

Comments on this clone: Different DNA sequences within this sample yield the same CDR3. The chain uses TRBV5-8 and TRBJ2-5; D remains unclear. CDR1 is SGHTS and CDR2 is YDEGEE in the germline V gene. Trimming left V 1 base short and J 5 bases short, with 6 bases between. This CDR3 contains 12 residues. CDR3 sequence: CASSLSGETQYF. CDR3 nucleotide sequence: TGTGCCAGCAGCTTGTCGGGTGAGACCCAGTACTTC.

The V call is TRBV5-1, the J call TRBJ1-3; 8 bases are a match to TRBD1. V shed 4 bases, J shed 2 bases, and the junction held 8 bases outside the gene matches. Germline values: CDR1 SGHRS, CDR2 YFSETQ. This CDR3 spans 16 amino acids. Here the CDR3 DNA reads TGCGCCAGCAGCATCCCAGGGGGCCCGGCTGGAAACACCATATATTTT. As protein: CASSIPGGPAGNTIYF.

V and J are TRBV7-2 and TRBJ2-5; D might be TRBD2 (5 bases). This CDR3 contains 13 residues. V was pared by 5 bases and J by 5 bases, with 12 bases between. Germline V lookup: CDR1 SGHTA, CDR2 FQGNSA. The DNA for the CDR3 is TGTGCCAGCAGCACCGGACTGTTGGAGACCCAGTACTTC. Its protein is CASSTGLLETQYF.

This chain joins TRBV2 and TRBJ1-2; the match to TRBD1 covers 7 bases. The CDR3 runs 14 residues. The germline V gene encodes CDR1 SNHLY and CDR2 FYNNEI. V trimming: 4 bases; J trimming: 4 bases; junction bases outside the gene matches: 6. CDR3: CASSVEGAIYGYTF. Written as DNA, the CDR3 is TGTGCCAGCAGTGTAGAGGGGGCGATCTATGGCTACACCTTC.

The chain uses TRBV28 and TRBJ2-6; D call uncertain. The germline gives CDR1 MDHEN, CDR2 SYDVKM. This CDR3 has 15 residues. V lost 5 bases, J lost 0 bases, and 8 bases lay in between. The CDR3 nucleotides are TGTGCCAGCAGTAATCCGGGCTCTGGGGCCAACGTCCTGACTTTC. Translation: CASSNPGSGANVLTF.

In its sample, this clone was seen a few times. This chain uses TRBV2 with TRBJ1-6; weak D call: TRBD1 (5 bases). The length of the CDR3 is 16 residues. CDR1 is SNHLY and CDR2 is FYNNEI in the germline V gene. The V end lost 2 bases, the J end lost 10 bases, and 18 bases lay between the germline ends. The CDR3 bases are TGTGCCAGCAGTGAAATTTTAGTTGGGGGTAGGTCACCCCTCCACTTT. Its translation is CASSEILVGGRSPLHF.

The rearrangement links TRBV28 to TRBJ1-2; D gene ambiguous. Between the trimmed V and J ends, which lost 5 bases and 8 bases, there was a span of 18 bases. Germline CDR1 MDHEN, CDR2 SYDVKM. The CDR3 spans 14 residues. This CDR3 is CASSMGNVERGYTF. The DNA for the CDR3 is TGTGCCAGCAGTATGGGGAACGTAGAGAGAGGCTACACCTTC.

This chain connects TRBV6-5 to TRBJ1-4, with 7 bases lining up with TRBD1. Germline CDR1 and CDR2: MNHEY and SVGAGI. The CDR3 covers 14 residues. V shed 2 bases, J shed 7 bases, and the junction held 4 bases outside the gene matches. Written as DNA, the CDR3 is TGTGCCAGCAGTTACGGGACAGAGATTGAAAAACTGTTTTTT. Its translation: CASSYGTEIEKLFF.